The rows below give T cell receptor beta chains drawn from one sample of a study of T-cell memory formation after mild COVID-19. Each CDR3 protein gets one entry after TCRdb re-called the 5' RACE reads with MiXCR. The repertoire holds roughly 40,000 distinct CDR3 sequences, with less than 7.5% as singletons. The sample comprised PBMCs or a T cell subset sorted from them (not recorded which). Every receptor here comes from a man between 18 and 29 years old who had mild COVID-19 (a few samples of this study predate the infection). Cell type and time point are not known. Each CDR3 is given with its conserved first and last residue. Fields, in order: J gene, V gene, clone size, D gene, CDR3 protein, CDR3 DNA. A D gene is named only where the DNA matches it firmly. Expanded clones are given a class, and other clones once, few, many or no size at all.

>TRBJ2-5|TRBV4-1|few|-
CASSQAGIRLGGLQETQYF
TGCGCCAGCAGCCAAGCTGGTATCCGGCTTGGGGGCCTACAAGAGACCCAGTACTTC
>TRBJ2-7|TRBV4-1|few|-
CASSQDPGASYEQYF
TGCGCCAGCAGCCAAGATCCCGGGGCATCCTACGAGCAGTACTTC
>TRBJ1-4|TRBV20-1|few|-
CSASIVTNEKLFF
TGCAGTGCCTCGATAGTGACTAATGAAAAACTGTTTTTT
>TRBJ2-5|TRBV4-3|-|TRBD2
CASSPVQRGGMETQYF
TGCGCCAGCAGCCCAGTTCAGCGGGGGGGCATGGAGACCCAGTACTTC
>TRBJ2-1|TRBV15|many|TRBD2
CATSRDSAAGFEQFF
TGTGCCACCAGCAGAGACTCCGCAGCGGGGTTTGAGCAGTTCTTC
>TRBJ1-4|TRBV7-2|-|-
CASSLNQGNEKLFF
TGTGCCAGCAGCTTAAATCAGGGGAATGAAAAACTGTTTTTT
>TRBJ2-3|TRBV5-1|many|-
CASSLEVPDTDTQYF
TGCGCCAGCAGCTTGGAGGTCCCGGACACAGATACGCAGTATTTT
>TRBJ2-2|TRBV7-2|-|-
CASSLAVTGELFF
TGTGCCAGCAGCTTAGCAGTTACCGGGGAGCTGTTTTTT
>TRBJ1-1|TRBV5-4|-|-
CASSRLTGSNTEAFF
TGTGCCAGCTCTAGGCTAACTGGGTCGAACACTGAAGCTTTCTTT
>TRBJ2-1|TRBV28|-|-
CASSTHFNEQFF
TGTGCCAGCAGTACTCACTTCAATGAGCAGTTCTTC
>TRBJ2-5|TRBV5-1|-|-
CASSLGRGETQYF
TGCGCCAGCAGCTTGGGCCGGGGGGAGACCCAGTACTTC
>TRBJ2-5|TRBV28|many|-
CASRPQGQETQYF
TGTGCCAGCAGGCCCCAGGGCCAAGAGACCCAGTACTTC
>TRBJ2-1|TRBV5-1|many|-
CASNSQGYSYNEQFF
TGCGCCAGCAACAGTCAGGGGTACTCCTACAATGAGCAGTTCTTC
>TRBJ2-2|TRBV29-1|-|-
CSARAGTPTGELFF
TGCAGCGCCCGTGCCGGGACACCCACCGGGGAGCTGTTTTTT
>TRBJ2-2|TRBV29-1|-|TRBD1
CIAIQGAAGELFF
TGCATCGCGATCCAGGGGGCGGCCGGGGAGCTGTTTTTT
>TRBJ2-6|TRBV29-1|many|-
CTTGSGANVLTF
TGCACCACAGGGTCTGGGGCCAACGTCCTGACTTTC
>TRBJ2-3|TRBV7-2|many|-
CASSSSGSGTDTQYF
TGTGCCAGCAGCTCAAGCGGTTCTGGCACAGATACGCAGTATTTT
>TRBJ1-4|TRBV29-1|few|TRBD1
CSAGDRVGEKLFF
TGCAGCGCCGGGGACAGGGTGGGAGAAAAACTGTTTTTT
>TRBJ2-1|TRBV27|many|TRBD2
CASSPRGASGAHEQFF
TGTGCCAGCAGTCCAAGAGGGGCTAGCGGGGCCCATGAGCAGTTCTTC
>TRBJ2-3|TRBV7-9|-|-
CASSTQGTDTQYF
TGTGCCAGCAGCACTCAGGGCACAGATACGCAGTATTTT
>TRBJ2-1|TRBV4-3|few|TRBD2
CASSQGTSGGAIYGEQFF
TGCGCCAGCAGCCAAGGGACTAGCGGGGGGGCGATCTACGGAGAGCAGTTCTTC
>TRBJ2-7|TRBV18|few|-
CASSPWRAGEQYF
TGTGCCAGCTCACCTTGGAGGGCGGGGGAGCAGTACTTC
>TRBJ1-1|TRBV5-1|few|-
CASSLGGPGGMNTEAFF
TGCGCCAGCAGCTTGGGGGGTCCCGGGGGCATGAACACTGAAGCTTTCTTT
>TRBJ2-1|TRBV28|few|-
CAMRTARGGEQFF
TGTGCCATGCGGACGGCCAGAGGTGGTGAGCAGTTCTTC
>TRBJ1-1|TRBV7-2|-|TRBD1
CASSSGQITEAFF
TGTGCCAGCAGCTCGGGACAGATCACTGAAGCTTTCTTT
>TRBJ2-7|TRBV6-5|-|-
CASSYSLGSADYEQYF
TGTGCCAGCAGTTACTCGCTCGGGTCGGCAGACTACGAGCAGTACTTC
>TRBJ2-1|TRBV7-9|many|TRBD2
CASSLRVGTSGERRYNEQFF
TGTGCCAGCAGCTTAAGGGTCGGGACTAGCGGGGAAAGAAGATACAATGAGCAGTTCTTC
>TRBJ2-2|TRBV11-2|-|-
CASSPGATNTGELFF
TGTGCCAGCAGCCCAGGGGCGACGAACACCGGGGAGCTGTTTTTT
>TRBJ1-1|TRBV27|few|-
CASSRYTGWGNTEAFF
TGTGCCAGCAGTCGATACACAGGTTGGGGGAACACTGAAGCTTTCTTT
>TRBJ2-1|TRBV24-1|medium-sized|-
CATSVAGNFEQFF
TGTGCCACCAGTGTGGCAGGGAATTTTGAGCAGTTCTTC
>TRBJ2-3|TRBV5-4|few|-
CASSLHGGTDTQYF
TGTGCCAGCAGCTTACACGGAGGGACAGATACGCAGTATTTT
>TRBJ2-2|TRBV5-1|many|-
CASSLEGPRDTGELFF
TGCGCCAGCAGCTTGGAGGGACCTAGAGACACCGGGGAGCTGTTTTTT
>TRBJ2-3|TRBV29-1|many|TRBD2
CSVDRGGTDTQYF
TGCAGCGTTGACCGGGGGGGCACAGATACGCAGTATTTT
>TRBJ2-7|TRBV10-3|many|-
CAISATYEQYF
TGTGCCATCAGTGCAACCTACGAGCAGTACTTC
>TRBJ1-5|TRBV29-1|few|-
CSVYRTWSDDQPQHF
TGCAGCGTTTATAGGACATGGTCGGACGATCAGCCCCAGCATTTT
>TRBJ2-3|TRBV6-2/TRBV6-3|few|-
CASSFATGFPDTQYF
TGTGCCAGCAGTTTTGCTACAGGGTTCCCAGATACGCAGTATTTT
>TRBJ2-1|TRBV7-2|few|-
CASSLNGGSYNEQFF
TGTGCCAGCAGCCTCAACGGTGGATCCTACAATGAGCAGTTCTTC
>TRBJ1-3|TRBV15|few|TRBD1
CATSRRTGSGNTIYF
TGTGCCACCAGCCGCCGGACAGGGTCAGGAAACACCATATATTTT
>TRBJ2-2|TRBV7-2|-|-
CASSFLKGDSRNTGELFF
TGTGCCAGCAGCTTCCTTAAAGGAGATTCTAGGAACACCGGGGAGCTGTTTTTT
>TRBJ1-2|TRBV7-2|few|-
CASSTGTTYGYTF
TGTGCCAGCAGCACCGGGACAACCTATGGCTACACCTTC
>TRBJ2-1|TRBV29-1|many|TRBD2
CSVSGGPGEQFF
TGCAGCGTTTCGGGGGGGCCTGGGGAGCAGTTCTTC
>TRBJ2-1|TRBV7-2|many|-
CASSLAFGLYNEQFF
TGTGCCAGCAGCTTAGCTTTTGGACTCTACAATGAGCAGTTCTTC
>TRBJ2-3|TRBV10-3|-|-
CAIGGRLTSGSTDTQYF
TGTGCCATCGGGGGACGACTGACCAGCGGCAGCACAGATACGCAGTATTTT
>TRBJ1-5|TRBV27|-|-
CASSLKPGLNQPQHF
TGTGCCAGCAGTTTAAAACCAGGCCTAAATCAGCCCCAGCATTTT
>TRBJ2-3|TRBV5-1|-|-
CASSLTGGPAGDTQYF
TGCGCCAGCAGCTTGACTGGGGGCCCGGCCGGAGATACGCAGTATTTT
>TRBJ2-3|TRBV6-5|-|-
CASSFGGTPTDTQYF
TGTGCCAGCAGTTTTGGGGGGACCCCGACAGATACGCAGTATTTT
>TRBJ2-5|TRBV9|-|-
CASSVSGGDQETQYF
TGTGCCAGCAGCGTATCTGGAGGAGACCAAGAGACCCAGTACTTC
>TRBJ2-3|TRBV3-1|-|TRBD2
CASSQDGGGDTQYF
TGTGCCAGCAGCCAAGACGGGGGGGGAGATACGCAGTATTTT
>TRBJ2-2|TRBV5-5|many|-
CASSLGGANTGELFF
TGTGCCAGCAGCTTGGGCGGAGCTAACACCGGGGAGCTGTTTTTT